This record looks at one T cell receptor beta chain sequence and its context. Its antigen is still unknown. The data belong to a study of cytomegalovirus exposure and HLA in healthy donors. Study results and limitations: Across HLA loci, a later analysis found differing TCR association rates, with DRB1 most and HLA-C fewest.

A multiplex PCR was run with 60 Vbeta primers and 13 Jbeta primers. Profiling relied on immunoSEQ multiplex PCR, and the TCRdb table lists in-frame clones only, not all of them. The table records 110,000 or so clones, 82% of them present only once. V was cut by 0 bases and J by 8 bases, with 14 bases left in between. The CDR3 runs to 14 residues. CDR1 is SGDLS, CDR2 YYNGEE, per germline. This TCR derives from a woman aged 18-35 years in good health and CMV-seronegative. The rearrangement uses TRBV9 and TRBJ1-2; D remains unclear. Sequenced input: PBMCs. CDR3 sequence (DNA): TGTGCCAGCAGCGTAGTGGCCACACCCCCCGGCTACACCTTC. The encoded protein is CASSVVATPPGYTF.